This TCR beta chain was captured in a study of shared clonotypes between healthy human individuals. TCRdb keeps only in-frame clones here, not all; method: immunoSEQ multiplex PCR. The sample records 400,000 to 550,000 clones, roughly 78% being singletons. This clone appeared a few times. The material sequenced was PBMCs. This clonotype was sampled from a woman in her 40s in good health. Some clones in this sample may be carry-over from other donors' samples.

CDR3 protein: CASSLEAGRSYEQYF. The CDR3, as DNA: TGCGCCAGCAGCTTGGAAGCAGGGAGGTCCTACGAGCAGTACTTC. The chain recombines TRBV5-1 with TRBJ2-7; D perhaps matches TRBD2 (6 bases). Germline V gene data show CDR1 as SGHRS and CDR2 as YFSETQ. The CDR3 has 15 amino acids. V lost 0 bases and J lost 1, with 11 bases in between. The full variable domain, with the rest looked up from reference TRBV5-1 and TRBJ2-7, is KAGVTQTPRYLIKTRGQQVTLSCSPISGHRSVSWYQQTPGQGLQFLFEYFSETQRNKGNFPGRFSGRQFSNSRSEMNVSTLELGDSALYLCASSLEAGRSYEQYFGPGTRLTVT.